One and the same sample provided the 9 T cell receptor beta chains below, sequenced in a study of beta chain features in type 1 diabetes. Every isolated RNA sample was fully reverse transcribed, so sequencing captured expressed TCRB transcripts. Generated by immunoSEQ multiplex PCR, the TCRdb table keeps only in-frame clones and is missing some. The sample includes about 130,000 clones, around 8.7% of them seen just once. The sequenced material came from central memory CD4+ T cells from blood. The receptors originated from a man between 18 and 29 years old in good health.

This clone was found a few times. The gene calls are TRBV5-6 and TRBJ1-2; unclear D gene. CDR1 is SGHDT and CDR2 is YYEEEE in the germline V gene. CDR3 size: 13 residues. Trimming pared 1 base from V and 8 bases from J, leaving 12 bases between. The CDR3 reads CASSLTRPVGYTF. CDR3 nucleotide sequence: TGTGCCAGCAGCTTGACCCGCCCAGTGGGCTACACCTTC.

In its sample, this clone was seen many times. As DNA, the CDR3 is TGTGCCAGCAGCAAAGAGCGGGGTGGCTACACCTTC. As protein: CASSKERGGYTF. The chain combines TRBV21-1 with TRBJ1-2. TRBV21-1 is noted as a pseudogene. The CDR3 totals 12 residues.

This clone has only a few counts. V gene TRBV28 combines with J gene TRBJ2-7, with unresolved D. CDR1 is MDHEN and CDR2 is SYDVKM in the germline V gene. Trimming removed 5 bases from V and 2 bases from J, with 4 bases in between. The CDR3 is 11 residues long. The CDR3 protein is CASSTTYEQYF. The CDR3 nucleotides read TGTGCCAGCAGTACAACCTACGAGCAGTACTTC.

As to this clone: The same CDR3 can be traced to other DNA sequences in this sample. The gene calls are TRBV29-1 and TRBJ1-2, with 7 nucleotides matching TRBD1. The CDR3 sequence is 12 residues long. CDR1 and CDR2 (germline): SQVTM, ANQGSEA. J was trimmed by 2 bases and V by 6 bases; bases with no gene match: 3. The CDR3 sequence: CSVDRDNYGYTF. DNA for the CDR3: TGCAGCGTCGACAGGGACAACTATGGCTACACCTTC.

V gene TRBV29-1 combines with J gene TRBJ2-7, with 13 bases matching TRBD2. Trimming cost V 4 bases and J 7 bases; bases outside gene matches: 4. The CDR3 consists of 13 residues. The V gene's germline CDR1 is SQVTM and CDR2 ANQGSEA. CDR3 nucleotide sequence: TGCAGCGTTGCGCTACTAGCGGGGGGGGAGCAGTACTTC. Translation gives CSVALLAGGEQYF.

This clone was detected many times. V is TRBV18 and J is TRBJ2-4; the D gene is possibly TRBD2 (6 bases). From germline, CDR1 is KGHSH and CDR2 LQKENI. The CDR3 totals 14 residues. The V end was cut by 3 bases, the J end by 7 bases, with 13 bases between. The CDR3 region has the DNA TGTGCCAGCTCACCTGCGGGGTCAGTTAACATTCAGTACTTC. Encoded protein: CASSPAGSVNIQYF.

The chain joins TRBV5-4 to TRBJ2-1, with 14 bases that match TRBD2. CDR1 is SGHNT and CDR2 is YYREEE in the germline V gene (reference sequence). V was pared by 1 base and J by 10 bases, with 7 bases of the junction left unmatched. This CDR3 comprises 16 residues. CDR3 amino acids: CASSLWRLAGGDEQFF. CDR3 coding DNA: TGTGCCAGCAGCTTGTGGAGACTAGCGGGGGGGGACGAGCAGTTCTTC.

This clone was recorded a few times. The chain employs TRBV7-2 and TRBJ2-7; maybe TRBD1 (6 bases). V dropped 5 bases and J dropped 10 bases, with 18 bases sitting between them. The CDR3 has 13 amino acids. Germline V gives CDR1 SGHTA, CDR2 FQGNSA. CDR3 coding DNA: TGTGCCAGCAGCACCTTTAGGACAGAGCCCCAGTACTTC. Its translation is CASSTFRTEPQYF.

This clone has only a few counts. This chain uses TRBV30 with TRBJ2-7; TRBD2 matches 7 bases. The length of the CDR3 is 12 residues. CDR1 and CDR2 (germline): GTSNPN, SVGIG (reference sequence). V was clipped by 5 bases and J by 6 bases; unmatched bases: 7. CDR3 in amino acids: CAWDPGEGEQYF. The CDR3 nucleotides read TGTGCCTGGGACCCTGGGGAGGGCGAGCAGTACTTC.